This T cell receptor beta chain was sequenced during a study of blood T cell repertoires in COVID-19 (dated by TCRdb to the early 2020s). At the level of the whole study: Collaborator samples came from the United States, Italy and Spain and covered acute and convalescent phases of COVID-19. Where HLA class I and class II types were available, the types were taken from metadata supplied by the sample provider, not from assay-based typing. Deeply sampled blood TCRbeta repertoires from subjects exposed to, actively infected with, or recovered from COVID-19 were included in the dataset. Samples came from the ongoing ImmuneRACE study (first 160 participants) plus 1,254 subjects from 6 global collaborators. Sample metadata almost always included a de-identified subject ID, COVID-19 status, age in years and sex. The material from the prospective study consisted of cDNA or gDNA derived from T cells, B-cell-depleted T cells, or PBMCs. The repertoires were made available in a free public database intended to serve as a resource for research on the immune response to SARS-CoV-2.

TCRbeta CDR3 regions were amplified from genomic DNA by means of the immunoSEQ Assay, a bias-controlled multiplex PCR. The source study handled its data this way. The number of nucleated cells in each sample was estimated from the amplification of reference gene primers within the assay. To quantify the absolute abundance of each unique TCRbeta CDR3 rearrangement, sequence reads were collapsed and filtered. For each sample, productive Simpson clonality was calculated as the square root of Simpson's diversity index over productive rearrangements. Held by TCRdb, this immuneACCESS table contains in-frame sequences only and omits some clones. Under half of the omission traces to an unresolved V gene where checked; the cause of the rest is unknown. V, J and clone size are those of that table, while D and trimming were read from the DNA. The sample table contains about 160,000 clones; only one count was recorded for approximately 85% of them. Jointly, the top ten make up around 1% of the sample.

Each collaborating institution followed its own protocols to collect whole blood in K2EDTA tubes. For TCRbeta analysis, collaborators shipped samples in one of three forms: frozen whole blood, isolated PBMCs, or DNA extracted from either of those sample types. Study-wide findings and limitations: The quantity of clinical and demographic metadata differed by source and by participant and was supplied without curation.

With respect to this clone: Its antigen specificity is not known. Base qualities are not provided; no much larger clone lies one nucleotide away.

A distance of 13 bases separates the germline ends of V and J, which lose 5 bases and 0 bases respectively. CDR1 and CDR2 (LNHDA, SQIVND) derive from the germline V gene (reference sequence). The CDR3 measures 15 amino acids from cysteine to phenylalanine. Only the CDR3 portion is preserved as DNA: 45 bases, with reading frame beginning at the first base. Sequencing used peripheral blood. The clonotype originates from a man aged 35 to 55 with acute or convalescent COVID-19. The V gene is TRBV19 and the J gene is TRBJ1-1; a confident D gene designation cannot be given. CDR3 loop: CASSPGPGMNTEAFF. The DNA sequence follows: TGTGCCAGTAGTCCCGGCCCAGGCATGAACACTGAAGCTTTCTTT.